These 21 T cell receptor beta chains were all obtained from the same sample, sequenced in a study of neurological immune-mediated disorders (dated by TCRdb to between 2018 and 2021). Receptor libraries were prepared by 5' RACE. Sequencer: Illumina HiSeq 2500. Using fastp trimming at Q25 and MiXCR clonotype assembly, TCRdb reanalyzed the public sequencing data and kept in-frame beta chains. Entries that share a CDR3 protein sequence are merged under the most common genes and DNA. Recorded for this sample are around 30,000 distinct CDR3 sequences; over 1.2% of them occurred a single time. Nearly 9.5% of the sample comes from the top ten. The sample consisted of PBMCs. The receptors stem from a woman aged 25 to 39 with multiple sclerosis.

This clonotype has a count of ten or more. This rearrangement joins TRBV11-2 to TRBJ2-7, with TRBD2 as a possible D gene (5 bases). Germline CDR1 is SGHAT and CDR2 is FQNNGV. This CDR3 region has 15 residues. V dropped 1 base and J dropped 1 base, with 11 bases sitting between them. CDR3 sequence reads: CASSLVGVRSYEQYF. The CDR3 coding sequence is TGTGCCAGCAGCTTAGTGGGAGTCAGGTCCTACGAGCAGTACTTC.

The rearrangement links TRBV24-1 to TRBJ2-3; TRBD1 agrees at 10 bases. CDR1 is KGHDR and CDR2 is SFDVKD in the germline V gene. Germline trimming cut 12 bases from V and 4 bases from J; bases unmatched to any gene: 6. This CDR3 region has 13 residues. The CDR3: CASMTGGADTQYF. CDR3 DNA sequence: TGTGCCTCTATGACAGGGGGCGCAGATACGCAGTATTTT.

This clonotype was picked up many times. This chain's CDR3 is CAIRTGQGGTEAFF. The CDR3, as DNA: TGTGCCATCAGGACCGGACAGGGGGGCACTGAAGCTTTCTTT. The chain has TRBV10-3 and TRBJ1-1; 10 bases align to TRBD1. Looked up from germline, CDR1 is ENHRY and CDR2 is SYGVKD. This CDR3 has 14 amino acids. The V gene end was trimmed by 6 bases and the J gene end by 4 bases; junction bases not matched to a gene: 5.

This clonotype is labeled large. No conserved phenylalanine or tryptophan ends this CDR3, so it is likely a read error. V is TRBV20-1 and J is TRBJ2-4; 9 bases line up with TRBD2. The V segment lost 4 bases and the J segment 0 bases; nucleotides outside the gene matches: 4. The CDR3 covers 15 residues. Per the germline V gene, CDR1 is DFQATT and CDR2 is SNEGSKA (reference sequence). CDR3 region: CSATSGAIAKNIQYC. The CDR3 coding sequence is TGCAGTGCTACTAGCGGGGCCATAGCCAAAAACATTCAGTACTGC.

This clonotype was seen repeatedly, ten times or more. The chain has TRBV20-1 and TRBJ2-2; 8 bases agree with TRBD2. V was clipped by 4 bases and J by 6 bases; unmatched bases: 4. The germline CDR1 and CDR2 sequences are DFQATT and SNEGSKA (reference sequence). The CDR3 sequence is 13 residues long. The CDR3 spells CSATGLDAGELFF. The CDR3 DNA is TGCAGTGCTACGGGACTAGACGCCGGGGAGCTGTTTTTT.

This clonotype was picked up many times. The chain carries TRBV20-1 and TRBJ2-5, with D unclear. V lost 6 bases and J lost 5, with 16 bases in between. Germline values: CDR1 DFQATT, CDR2 SNEGSKA (reference sequence). This CDR3 contains 13 residues. The CDR3 DNA follows: TGCAGTGCGGGAACCGTCGCCCAGGAGACCCAGTACTTC. This encodes CSAGTVAQETQYF.

This clonotype came up many times. V usage is TRBV7-9 and J usage is TRBJ2-7, with 10 bases matching TRBD2. Losses at the gene ends were 5 bases for V and 1 base for J; bases not matched to a gene: 5. The CDR3 has 15 residues. Germline V gene sequence: CDR1 SEHNR, CDR2 FQNEAQ (reference sequence). CDR3 residues: CASSAGAGGSYEQYF. The CDR3 DNA sequence: TGTGCCAGCAGCGCGGGAGCGGGGGGGTCCTACGAGCAGTACTTC.

This clonotype showed up many times. J is TRBJ2-7 and V is TRBV20-1, with D unresolved. Germline V gene data show CDR1 as DFQATT and CDR2 as SNEGSKA (reference sequence). The CDR3 length is 14 residues. Trimming cost V 1 base and J 2 bases, with 12 bases left between them. CDR3 residues: CSARGPGLAYEQYF. CDR3 sequence (DNA): TGCAGTGCTAGAGGCCCCGGTCTGGCCTACGAGCAGTACTTC.

This clonotype was recorded many times. The chain combines TRBV18 with TRBJ1-1; possibly TRBD1 for D (6 bases). V lost 3 bases and J 1 base, leaving 9 bases between the germline ends. The CDR3 spans 14 residues. In germline, CDR1 is KGHSH, CDR2 LQKENI. DNA for the CDR3: TGTGCCAGCTCACCCCCCAGGGGGAACACTGAAGCTTTCTTT. Translating gives CASSPPRGNTEAFF.

This clonotype was counted at least ten times. The chain uses TRBV20-1 and TRBJ2-5; the D gene could be TRBD1 or TRBD2 (5 bases each). Per germline, CDR1 DFQATT and CDR2 SNEGSKA (reference sequence). This CDR3 has 15 residues. Trimming took 0 bases from V and 2 from J, leaving 13 bases between them. The CDR3 here is CSARDPGKGQETQYF. In DNA form, the CDR3 reads TGCAGTGCTAGAGACCCGGGAAAGGGGCAAGAGACCCAGTACTTC.

Ten or more counts support this clonotype. The genes are TRBV7-9 and TRBJ1-2; D is unresolved. Germline CDR1 is SEHNR and CDR2 is FQNEAQ (reference sequence). CDR3 length: 12 residues. V was cut by 1 base and J by 5 bases, with 5 bases left in between. The CDR3 DNA reads as TGTGCCAGCAGCTTAGATCCGTATGGCTACACCTTC. Its translation: CASSLDPYGYTF.

This clonotype was counted at least ten times. The chain is built from TRBV20-1 and TRBJ1-2; D is unclear. Germline CDR1 and CDR2: DFQATT and SNEGSKA (reference sequence). V was trimmed by 4 bases and J by 8 bases, leaving 20 bases between them. This CDR3 spans 14 amino acids. CDR3 DNA: TGCAGTGCTATCCTCGGACGGGAGTTGGAGGGCTACACCTTC. It encodes CSAILGRELEGYTF.

There are many counts of this clonotype. The chain has TRBV12-3 or TRBV12-4 and TRBJ1-1; D unclear. This CDR3 comprises 12 residues. Trimming removed 3 bases at V and 8 bases at J, with 10 bases between. Written as DNA, the CDR3 is TGTGCCAGCAGTTTGGGCAGTCCCGAAGCTTTCTTT. Translation gives CASSLGSPEAFF.

This clonotype has a count of ten or more. The chain is built from TRBV12-3 or TRBV12-4 and TRBJ1-1; D possibly corresponds to TRBD1 (5 bases). The CDR3 runs to 15 residues. V was shortened by 4 bases and J by 1 base, with 13 bases between the two germline ends. The CDR3 DNA is TGTGCCAGCAGTTCCCCCAGGGAAGCGAACACTGAAGCTTTCTTT. This translates into CASSSPREANTEAFF.

In this sample, this clonotype turned up many times. This rearrangement joins TRBV5-1 to TRBJ1-1; 7 nucleotides match TRBD1. The CDR3 has 15 residues. J lost 0 bases, V lost 4 bases, and 6 bases had no gene match. From germline, CDR1 is SGHRS and CDR2 YFSETQ. The CDR3 sequence is CASSPGQNLNTEAFF. The CDR3 DNA reads as TGCGCCAGCAGCCCGGGACAGAACTTGAACACTGAAGCTTTCTTT. The full variable domain, with the rest looked up from reference TRBV5-1 and TRBJ1-1, is KAGVTQTPRYLIKTRGQQVTLSCSPISGHRSVSWYQQTPGQGLQFLFEYFSETQRNKGNFPGRFSGRQFSNSRSEMNVSTLELGDSALYLCASSPGQNLNTEAFFGQGTRLTVV.

Ten or more counts support this clonotype. CDR3 loop: CSAVWAGKADTQYF. The CDR3 region has the DNA TGCAGTGCTGTGTGGGCAGGGAAGGCAGATACGCAGTATTTT. V usage is TRBV20-1 and J usage is TRBJ2-3; D might be TRBD1 (5 bases). CDR1 is DFQATT and CDR2 is SNEGSKA in the germline V gene (reference sequence). Trimming took 5 bases from V and 4 from J, leaving 16 bases between them. The CDR3 is 14 amino acids.

This clonotype was counted ten times or more. The rearrangement uses TRBV20-1 and TRBJ1-1; unclear D gene. Germline CDR1 reads DFQATT; CDR2 reads SNEGSKA (reference sequence). The CDR3 consists of 13 residues. Trimming removed 1 base at V and 1 base at J, with 7 bases between. CDR3: CSARVFRNTEAFF. CDR3 bases: TGCAGTGCTAGAGTGTTTCGGAACACTGAAGCTTTCTTT.

This clonotype was seen ten or more times. V usage is TRBV12-3 or TRBV12-4 and J usage is TRBJ2-1; 10 nucleotides align to TRBD2. This CDR3 has 15 amino acids. V trimming: 3 bases; J trimming: 4 bases; junction bases outside the gene matches: 3. CDR3 residues: CASSFPSGGYNEQFF. In nucleotides, the CDR3 is TGTGCCAGCAGTTTCCCTAGCGGGGGATACAATGAGCAGTTCTTC.

Many counts were recorded for this clonotype. The rearrangement uses TRBV7-8 and TRBJ1-5; D unresolved. The CDR3 is 14 residues long. The germline CDR1 and CDR2 sequences are SGHVS and FQNEAQ. V lost 0 bases to trimming and J lost 9 bases, with 12 bases between them. CDR3 in amino acids: CASSLAADSAPQHF. Here the CDR3 DNA reads TGTGCCAGCAGCTTAGCGGCGGATAGCGCGCCCCAGCATTTT.

This clonotype was seen repeatedly, ten times or more. The chain links TRBV7-8 to TRBJ1-2, with 9 positions matching TRBD1. Germline lookup yields CDR1 SGHVS and CDR2 FQNEAQ. The V gene end was trimmed by 3 bases and the J gene end by 6 bases; junction bases not matched to a gene: 2. This CDR3 has 13 amino acids. The chain's CDR3 is CASSFGQGNGYTF. Written as DNA, the CDR3 is TGTGCCAGCAGCTTCGGACAGGGGAATGGCTACACCTTC.

In this sample, this clonotype turned up many times. The chain joins TRBV7-6 to TRBJ2-2, with TRBD2 as a possible D gene (5 bases). The germline CDR1 and CDR2 sequences are SGHVS and FNYEAQ. The CDR3 contains 18 residues. V was shortened by 2 bases and J by 5 bases, with 21 bases between the two germline ends. DNA of the CDR3: TGTGCCAGCAGCTTAAAGCACTACTTGGAGGATCAAACCGGGGAGCTGTTTTTT. It is translated as CASSLKHYLEDQTGELFF.